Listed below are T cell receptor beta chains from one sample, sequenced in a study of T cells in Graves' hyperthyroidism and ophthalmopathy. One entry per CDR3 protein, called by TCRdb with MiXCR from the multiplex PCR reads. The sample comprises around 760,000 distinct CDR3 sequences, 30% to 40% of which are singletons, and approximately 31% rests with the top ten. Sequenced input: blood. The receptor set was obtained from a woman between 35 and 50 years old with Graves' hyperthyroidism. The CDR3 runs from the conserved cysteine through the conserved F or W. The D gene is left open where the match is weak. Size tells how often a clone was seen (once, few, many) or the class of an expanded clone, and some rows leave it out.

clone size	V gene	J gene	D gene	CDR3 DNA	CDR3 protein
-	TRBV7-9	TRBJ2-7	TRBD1	TGTGCCAGCAGCTTACCGGACAGGGGGGGTTACGAGCAGTACTTC	CASSLPDRGGYEQYF
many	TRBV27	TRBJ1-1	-	TGTGCCAGCAGCCACTTGAACACTGAAGCTTTCTTT	CASSHLNTEAFF
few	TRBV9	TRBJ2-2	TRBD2	TGTGCCAGCAAACTAGCGGAGGGGACGGGCACCGGGGAGCTGTTTTTT	CASKLAEGTGTGELFF
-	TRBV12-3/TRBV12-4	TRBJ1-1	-	TGTGCCAGCAGTTTTCTGTGGTGGCGGGTACGGACTGAAGCTTTCTTT	CASSFLWWRVRTEAFF
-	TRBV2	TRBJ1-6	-	TGTGCCAGCAGTGAGGGACTTTACTTATCACCCCTCCACTTT	CASSEGLYLSPLHF
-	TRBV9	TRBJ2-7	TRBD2	TGTGCCAGCACCGGGACTAGCGGATCGTACAATGAGCAGTACTTC	CASTGTSGSYNEQYF
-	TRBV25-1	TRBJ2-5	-	TGTGCAAACCGGGACATGGACTCGGAGACCCAGTACTTC	CANRDMDSETQYF
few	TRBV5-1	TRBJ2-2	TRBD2	TGCGCCAGCAGCGCCGGACTAGCGGTGAACACCGGGGAGCTGTTTTTT	CASSAGLAVNTGELFF
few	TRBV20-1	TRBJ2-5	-	TGCAGTGCTAGATCTCCGGGGAAAGAGACCCAGTACTTC	CSARSPGKETQYF
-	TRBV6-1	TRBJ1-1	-	TGTGCCAGCAGGCGCCAGGGAACTGAAGCTTTCTTT	CASRRQGTEAFF
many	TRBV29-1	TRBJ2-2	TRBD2	TGCAGCGCTAGCGGGATTAAGAACACCGGGGAGCTGTTTTTT	CSASGIKNTGELFF
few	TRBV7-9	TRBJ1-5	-	TGTGCCAGCAGCCATACTGATCAGCCCCAGCATTTT	CASSHTDQPQHF
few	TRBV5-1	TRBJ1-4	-	TGCGCCAGCAGCTCCGACCCCTCAGGGGCATCGGGTGAAAAACTGTTTTTT	CASSSDPSGASGEKLFF
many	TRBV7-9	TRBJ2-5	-	TGTGCCAGCAGCCGCAGCGATGATAAAGAGACCCAGTACTTC	CASSRSDDKETQYF
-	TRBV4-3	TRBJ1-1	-	TGCGCCAGCAGCCAAGATCCTCAGAACACTGAAGCTTTCTTT	CASSQDPQNTEAFF
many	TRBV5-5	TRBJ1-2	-	TGTGCCAGCAGCTCGGCTTCCGGCTATGGCTACACCTTC	CASSSASGYGYTF
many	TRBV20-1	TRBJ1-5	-	TGCAGTGCCGTTACAGCCCAGGGCAATCAGCCCCAGCATTTT	CSAVTAQGNQPQHF
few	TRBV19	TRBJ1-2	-	TGTGCCAGTAGTATAGTAGGACAGAACTATGGCTACACCTTC	CASSIVGQNYGYTF
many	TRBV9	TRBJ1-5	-	TGTGCCAGCAGCGCGGAGGGGTCGGGCACGCCCCAGCATTTT	CASSAEGSGTPQHF
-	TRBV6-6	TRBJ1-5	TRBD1	TGTGCCAGCAGTCCTAGACAGGGGATAATGGGCAATCAGCCCCAGCATTTT	CASSPRQGIMGNQPQHF
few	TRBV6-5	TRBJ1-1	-	TGTGCCAGCAGTTCCCAGGGCGCGGGGGACACTGAAGCTTTCTTT	CASSSQGAGDTEAFF
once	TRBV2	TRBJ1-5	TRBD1	TGCGCCAGCAGCCAAGGACTTAGGGACAGGCTCGCTTTTAGCAATCAGCCCCAGCATTTT	CASSQGLRDRLAFSNQPQHF
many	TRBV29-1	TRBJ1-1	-	TGCAGCGTTGAAGATCGGTTAGATGAAGCTTTCTTT	CSVEDRLDEAFF
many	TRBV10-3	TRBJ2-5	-	TGTGCCATCAGTGCTAACAGCCAAGAGACCCAGTACTTC	CAISANSQETQYF
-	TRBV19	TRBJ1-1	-	TGTGCCAGTAGTATAGACCCGGACGGTGGAACTGAAGCTTTCTTT	CASSIDPDGGTEAFF
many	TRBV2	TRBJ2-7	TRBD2	TGTGCCAGCAGTGTACCGCGGCGGGAGGGCAACGAGCAGTACTTC	CASSVPRREGNEQYF
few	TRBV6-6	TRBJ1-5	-	TGTGCCAGCAGTTGGTCAGGCTACGATCAGCCCCAGCATTTT	CASSWSGYDQPQHF
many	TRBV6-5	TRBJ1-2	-	TGTGCCAGCAGTCCAACTCACTCAGGGTATGGCTACACCTTC	CASSPTHSGYGYTF
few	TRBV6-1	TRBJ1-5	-	TGTGCCAGCGCCCAGAGACGCGGGGATCAGCCCCAGCATTTT	CASAQRRGDQPQHF
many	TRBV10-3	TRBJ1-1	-	TGTGCCATCAGTGAAGAGACTTCCCACGGCCCTGAAGCTTTCTTT	CAISEETSHGPEAFF
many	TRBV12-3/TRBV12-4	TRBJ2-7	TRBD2	TGTGCCAGCAGTTCCAGCGGGAGTGACTACGAGCAGTACTTC	CASSSSGSDYEQYF
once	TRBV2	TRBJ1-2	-	TGTGCCAGCAGTTACTCAGGGGCGCGGGGTTCAGAAGGCTACACCTTC	CASSYSGARGSEGYTF
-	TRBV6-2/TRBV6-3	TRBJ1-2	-	TGTGCCGTTCAAAGGGGGGAACTCTATGGCTACACCTTC	CAVQRGELYGYTF
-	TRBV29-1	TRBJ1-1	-	TGCAGCTCTGGGTCCGGCAGCACTGAAGCTTTCTTT	CSSGSGSTEAFF
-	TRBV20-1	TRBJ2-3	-	TGCAGTGCTAGAGATGGGGATACGCAGTATTTT	CSARDGDTQYF
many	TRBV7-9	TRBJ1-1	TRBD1	TGTGCCAGCAGCTCCTGGGACAGGGGTGCGCCTGAAGCTTTCTTT	CASSSWDRGAPEAFF
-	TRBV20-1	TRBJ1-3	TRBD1	TGCAGTGCTAGCCGACAGGGTGTGCGAGGAAACACCATATATTTT	CSASRQGVRGNTIYF
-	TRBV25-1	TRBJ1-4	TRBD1	TGTGCCAGCAGTTCTCCCGGGACAGGGCAGGAAAAACTGTTTTTT	CASSSPGTGQEKLFF
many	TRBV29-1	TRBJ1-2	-	TGCAGCGTTGATATTGGTTATGGCTACACCTTC	CSVDIGYGYTF
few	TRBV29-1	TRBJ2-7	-	TGCAGCACCTTACTAGCCCATGAGCAGTACTTC	CSTLLAHEQYF
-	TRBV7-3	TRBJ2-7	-	TGTGCCAGCAGTTACCGGGACGCAATAACGGGAGAGCAGTACTTC	CASSYRDAITGEQYF
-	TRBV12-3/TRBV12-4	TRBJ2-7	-	TGTGCCAGCAGCTTAGTTAGGACCACCGGGGAGCAGTACTTC	CASSLVRTTGEQYF
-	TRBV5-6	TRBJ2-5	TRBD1	TGTGCCAGCAGCTTGGAAGGGTTGGGGACAGGGTTAGAGACCCAGTACTTC	CASSLEGLGTGLETQYF
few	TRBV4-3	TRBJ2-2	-	TGCGCCAGCAGCCAAGTACCAAGCGGGGAGCTGTTTTTT	CASSQVPSGELFF
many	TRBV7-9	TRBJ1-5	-	TGTGCCAGCAGCTTACTAGAGGGGCCCCAGCATTTT	CASSLLEGPQHF
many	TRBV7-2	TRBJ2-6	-	TGTGCCAGCCACAGGGGGGCCAACGTCCTGACTTTC	CASHRGANVLTF
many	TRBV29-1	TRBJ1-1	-	TGCAGCGCCGGCGAAGAGGGCCAGTTT	CSAGEEGQF
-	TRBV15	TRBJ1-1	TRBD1	TGTGCCACCAGCAGCTTAGGACAGGGGGCCACTGAAGCTTTCTTT	CATSSLGQGATEAFF
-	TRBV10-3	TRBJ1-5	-	TGTGCCATCAGTGGGGGGGGCCAGCCCCAGCATTTT	CAISGGGQPQHF
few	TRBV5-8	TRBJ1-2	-	TGTGCCAGCAGCTTTCGGGGGGCGGACGGCTACACCTTC	CASSFRGADGYTF
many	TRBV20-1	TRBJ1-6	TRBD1	TGCAGTGCTAAATCTCGGGACAGCATTCTCCCCCTCCACTTT	CSAKSRDSILPLHF
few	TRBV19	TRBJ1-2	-	TGTGCCAGTAGTATAGAAGATTGGGGACGCCCAAAGGAAGGCTACACCTTC	CASSIEDWGRPKEGYTF
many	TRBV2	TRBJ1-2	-	TGTGCCAGCAGTGAAGGGTTCGGTGGTGGCTACACCTTC	CASSEGFGGGYTF
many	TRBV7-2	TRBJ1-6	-	TGTGCCAGCAGCTTAGTCTCGGGGGATTCACCCCTCCACTTT	CASSLVSGDSPLHF
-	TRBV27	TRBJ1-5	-	TGTGCCAGCAGTTTATTTCAGGGCGGACATCAGCCCCAGCATTTT	CASSLFQGGHQPQHF